One sample yielded the 2 T cell receptor beta chains listed below, sequenced in a study of blood T cell repertoires in COVID-19. TCRdb keeps only in-frame clones here, not all; method: immunoSEQ multiplex PCR. The sample contains 99,000 or so clones, approximately 88% of which appear only once. Sequencing was done on a sample of peripheral blood. The receptors come from a human donor in a cohort sampled during active COVID-19.

In this sample, this clone turned up a few times. This chain uses TRBV29-1 with TRBJ2-2, with D hard to call. Trimming left V 7 bases short and J 4 bases short, with 7 bases between. Germline V gene lookup returns CDR1 SQVTM and CDR2 ANQGSEA. The CDR3 has 11 amino acids. The CDR3 sequence is CSGGGTGELFF. The CDR3 nucleotides are TGCAGCGGAGGTGGCACCGGGGAGCTGTTTTTT.

The rearrangement links TRBV7-9 to TRBJ2-1; 8 positions agree with TRBD2. The germline gives CDR1 SEHNR, CDR2 FQNEAQ (reference sequence). J lost 5 bases, V lost 6 bases, and 6 bases had no gene match. This CDR3 spans 14 amino acids. The CDR3 is CASRKRGPNNEQFF. CDR3 nucleotide sequence: TGTGCCAGCAGGAAGCGGGGGCCCAACAATGAGCAGTTCTTC.